These T cell receptor beta chains were read from a single sample in a study of control samples from healthy donors and cancer patients. The repertoire was sequenced with immunoSEQ multiplex PCR; TCRdb's copy has only in-frame clones and lacks some. Found here are approximately 120,000 clones, approximately 90% of them singletons; the top ten hold about 4.2%. Input material: blood. The receptors originated from a human donor in good health. The donor label of this sample is uncertain. Both conserved end residues are part of each CDR3. The D gene is left open where the match is weak. The size field is filled for only some rows; it gives once, few, many or a size class.

v_gene	d_gene	abundance	j_gene	CDR3nt	CDR3aa
TRBV5-1	-	-	TRBJ2-2	TGCGCCAGCAGCTTGAAGCAGGTGAACACCGGGGAGCTGTTTTTT	CASSLKQVNTGELFF
TRBV3-1/TRBV3-2	-	-	TRBJ1-3	TGTGCCAGCAGCCAAGATGGATCTTCTGGAAACACCATATATTTT	CASSQDGSSGNTIYF
TRBV11-2	-	-	TRBJ2-7	TGTGCCAGCAGCCAGGGTGCCTACGAGCAGTACTTC	CASSQGAYEQYF
TRBV6-4	TRBD1	-	TRBJ1-1	TGTGCCAGCAGTTCGGACAGGGACACTGAAGCTTTCTTT	CASSSDRDTEAFF
TRBV29-1	TRBD1	-	TRBJ1-2	TGCAGCGTTCAGACAGGGGGTTTTAACTATGGCTACACCTTC	CSVQTGGFNYGYTF
TRBV28	-	-	TRBJ1-5	TGTGCCAGCACAGCCCCACGGGGTAGCAATCAGCCCCAGCATTTT	CASTAPRGSNQPQHF
TRBV9	-	-	TRBJ2-1	TGTGCCAGCAGCTTACAGGGCTTGCGCTCCTACAATGAGCAGTTCTTC	CASSLQGLRSYNEQFF
TRBV25-1	TRBD1	-	TRBJ1-2	TGTGCCAGCAGTGATCGGGACAGTGTTATGGGCTACACCTTC	CASSDRDSVMGYTF
TRBV19	-	-	TRBJ2-2	TGTGCCAGTACCCCCACATCGAACACCGGGGAGCTGTTTTTT	CASTPTSNTGELFF
TRBV14	-	-	TRBJ2-7	TGTGCCAGCAGCCCGGCCGGGGGTTCGCTCCACGAGCAGTACTTC	CASSPAGGSLHEQYF
TRBV18	TRBD1	-	TRBJ2-3	TGTGCCAGCTCCCCTCAGGGGGTCAGCACAGATACGCAGTATTTT	CASSPQGVSTDTQYF
TRBV7-8	TRBD1	-	TRBJ2-7	TGTGCCAGCATCGGCGGACAGGGTGGCTACGAGCAGTACTTC	CASIGGQGGYEQYF
TRBV25-1	-	-	TRBJ1-2	TGTGCCAGCAGTGTTGACACGACATACACCTTC	CASSVDTTYTF
TRBV6-1	-	-	TRBJ1-5	TGTGCCAGCAGTGAATCACAGAGCAATCAGCCCCAGCATTTT	CASSESQSNQPQHF
TRBV10-1	TRBD2	-	TRBJ2-1	TGCGCCAGCAGTGAGGGACTAGCGGGGAAATACTCCTACAATGAGCAGTTCTTC	CASSEGLAGKYSYNEQFF
TRBV24-1	-	few	TRBJ2-4	TGTGCCACCAGTGATTTGGGGAAGACAGTCGACAAAAACATTCAGTACTTC	CATSDLGKTVDKNIQYF
TRBV28	-	-	TRBJ1-5	TGTGCCACGGTACTACTTATGGGGACCCAGCCCCAGCATTTT	CATVLLMGTQPQHF
TRBV14	-	once	TRBJ2-2	TGTGCCAGCAGCCAAGGGAGGACGGCGAACACCGGGGAGCTGTTTTTT	CASSQGRTANTGELFF
TRBV3-1/TRBV3-2	-	-	TRBJ1-1	TGTGCCAGCAGCCGCCGGACAGTTGGGACTGAAGCTTTCTTT	CASSRRTVGTEAFF
TRBV7-7	-	-	TRBJ2-5	TGTGCCAGCAGCTTATGGGGGGCCGGCCGGGGGACCCAGTACTTC	CASSLWGAGRGTQYF
TRBV9	TRBD2	-	TRBJ2-1	TGTGCCAGCAGCGTAGCTACTAGCGGGGGGGCTTCCTACAATGAGCAGTTCTTC	CASSVATSGGASYNEQFF
TRBV18	TRBD1	-	TRBJ1-1	TGTGCCAGCTCAACCCGGGACAGCCAGAACACTGAAGCTTTCTTT	CASSTRDSQNTEAFF
TRBV7-8	-	-	TRBJ2-7	TGTGCCAGCAGCGTAGAGGAGGGGCCACCTTACGAGCAGTACTTC	CASSVEEGPPYEQYF
TRBV5-8	-	-	TRBJ1-6	TGTGCCAGCAGCACCGGACGAGAGGGCTCACCCCTCCACTTT	CASSTGREGSPLHF
TRBV5-1	TRBD1	once	TRBJ2-5	TGCGCCAGCACCCAGGGGGACAGGGGACAAGAGACCCAGTACTTC	CASTQGDRGQETQYF
TRBV24-1	-	-	TRBJ2-7	TGTGCCACCAGTGACGGGACGGACTACGAGCAGTACTTC	CATSDGTDYEQYF
TRBV6-1	-	-	TRBJ1-2	TGTGCCAGCAGTGAAAACTGGGAGAACTATGGCTACACCTTC	CASSENWENYGYTF
TRBV7-9	-	-	TRBJ1-1	TGTGCCAGCAGCCCCCGCATGAACACTGAAGCTTTCTTT	CASSPRMNTEAFF
TRBV19	-	few	TRBJ1-5	TGTGCCACGGACACCCGGGACTCGAACCAGCCCCAGCATTTT	CATDTRDSNQPQHF
TRBV15	TRBD1	-	TRBJ2-7	TGTGCCACCAGATTCGAGGACAGGGGAAAGCAGTACTTC	CATRFEDRGKQYF
TRBV25-1	-	-	TRBJ2-5	TGTGCCAGCACCGACGGCGTCCGGGTCCGGGAGACCCAGTACTTC	CASTDGVRVRETQYF
TRBV18	-	-	TRBJ2-2	TGTGCCAGCTCACCTCCAGGCGTCGAGGAGCTGTTTTTT	CASSPPGVEELFF
TRBV6-1	TRBD2	-	TRBJ2-3	TGTGCCAGCAGTGAACGCGGGAGGAAAACAGATACGCAGTATTTT	CASSERGRKTDTQYF
TRBV14	-	-	TRBJ1-2	TGTGCCAGCAGCCGGGACGGCCCATATGGCTACACCTTC	CASSRDGPYGYTF
TRBV5-4	-	-	TRBJ2-7	TGTGCCAGCAGCTTAAAAACGACCTACGAGCAGTACTTC	CASSLKTTYEQYF
TRBV6-4	-	-	TRBJ1-4	TGTGCCAGCAGGGCAAGGGGGGTTGGGGAAAAACTGTTTTTT	CASRARGVGEKLFF
TRBV30	-	-	TRBJ2-7	TGTGCCTGGAGCGCCCGAGGGTTCTCCTACGAGCAGTACTTC	CAWSARGFSYEQYF
TRBV3-1/TRBV3-2	-	-	TRBJ2-3	TGTGCCAGCAGCCACGGTCATACGCAGTATTTT	CASSHGHTQYF
TRBV5-5	TRBD1	-	TRBJ2-7	TGTGCCAGCAGCATTCAACAGGGGGGTCCCTACGAGCAGTACTTC	CASSIQQGGPYEQYF
TRBV28	-	-	TRBJ2-4	TGTGCCAGCAGTGATGGGGGACTAGCCAAAAACATTCAGTACTTC	CASSDGGLAKNIQYF
TRBV7-2	TRBD1	-	TRBJ1-1	TGTGCCAGCAGCCAGCGGACAGGGGGCAACACTGAAGCTTTCTTT	CASSQRTGGNTEAFF
TRBV11-1	TRBD1	-	TRBJ2-3	TGTGCCAGCAGCATGGGACAGGGCACAGATACGCAGTATTTT	CASSMGQGTDTQYF
TRBV6-1	-	-	TRBJ2-1	TGTGCCAGCAGTGAAGTTGGAGGGTCGGATGAGCAGTTCTTC	CASSEVGGSDEQFF
TRBV28	-	once	TRBJ1-5	TGTGCCAGCCGACTCAATGGGGACAAGCGTCAGCCCCAGCATTTT	CASRLNGDKRQPQHF
TRBV7-2	-	-	TRBJ2-7	TGTGCCAGCAGCTTAGATAACGGACCCTACGAGCAGTACTTC	CASSLDNGPYEQYF
TRBV12-3/TRBV12-4	-	-	TRBJ2-1	TGTGCCAGCAGTTTTCAGGGGGGAAATGAGCAGTTCTTC	CASSFQGGNEQFF
TRBV19	TRBD1	-	TRBJ1-1	TGTGCCAGTAGTGCCCGACAGGGTTCGACTGAAGCTTTCTTT	CASSARQGSTEAFF
TRBV5-4	TRBD1	few	TRBJ1-4	TGTGCCAGCAGCGTGGGACAGGAGATTGAAAAACTGTTTTTT	CASSVGQEIEKLFF